The next 31 T cell receptor beta chains were all read from a single sample in a study of tumor and adjacent non-tumor tissue in lung cancer. No cell sorting was done before RNA was extracted from the tissue. A modified ARM-PCR protocol with three rounds of nested PCR amplified TCRbeta. TCRdb processed the multiplex PCR reads anew with MiXCR; each CDR3 protein has one entry. Among about 93,000 distinct CDR3 sequences listed, roughly two thirds were seen once. The sample was lung tumor tissue. These receptors all stem from a man aged 65 to 79 with non-small cell lung cancer.

This clonotype was seen repeatedly, ten times or more. The V and J genes are TRBV7-9 and TRBJ1-5, with a tentative D call TRBD1 (6 bases). Trimming cost V 1 base and J 7 bases, with 8 bases left between them. Germline CDR1 is SEHNR and CDR2 is FQNEAQ (reference sequence). The CDR3 spans 13 residues. CDR3 sequence reads: CASSLEGGQPQHF. The CDR3 nucleotides are TGTGCCAGCAGCTTAGAGGGGGGACAGCCCCAGCATTTT. The whole variable domain, filled in from reference TRBV7-9 and TRBJ1-5, reads DTGVSQNPRHKITKRGQNVTFRCDPISEHNRLYWYRQTLGQGPEFLTYFQNEAQLEKSRLLSDRFSAERPKGSFSTLEIQRTEQGDSAMYLCASSLEGGQPQHFGDGTRLSIL.

At least ten counts were recorded for this clonotype. The CDR3 bases are TGTGCCAGCAGTCTCGGGGGCACGAACACCGGGGAGCTGTTTTTT. Residues: CASSLGGTNTGELFF. This rearrangement joins TRBV28 to TRBJ2-2; D might be TRBD1 or TRBD2, each matching 6 bases. This CDR3 comprises 15 residues. Trimming stripped 5 bases from V and 0 bases from J, with 10 bases between. Germline assignment: CDR1 MDHEN and CDR2 SYDVKM.

This clonotype was recorded a few times. The junction departs from germline at one end; a sequencing error may be responsible. The rearrangement uses TRBV11-3 and TRBJ2-5; a weak D match, TRBD2 (5 bases). Germline V gene lookup returns CDR1 SGHNT and CDR2 YENEEA. This CDR3 is built from 13 residues. CDR3 protein: CASSGGLQETQHF. CDR3 nucleotides: TGTGCCAGCAGCGGAGGATTGCAAGAGACCCAGCACTTC. The entire variable domain, with the rest obtained from reference TRBV11-3 and TRBJ2-5, is as follows: EAGVVQSPRYKIIEKKQPVAFWCNPISGHNTLYWYLQNLGQGPELLIRYENEEAVDDSQLPKDRFSAERLKGVDSTLKIQPAELGDSAVYLCASSGGLQETQHFGPGTRLLVL.

CDR3 region: CASSAPGAVNYGYTF. In DNA form, the CDR3 reads TGTGCCAGTAGTGCGCCCGGGGCTGTTAACTATGGCTACACCTTC. The chain links TRBV28 to TRBJ1-2; possibly TRBD1 for D (5 bases). Deletions cut 9 bases from V and 1 base from J, with 18 bases between. Germline CDR1 reads MDHEN; CDR2 reads SYDVKM. The CDR3 extends over 15 amino acids.

By proportion, this clonotype is medium-sized. The chain recombines TRBV11-2 with TRBJ2-7; 7 bases map to TRBD2. Germline CDR1 SGHAT, CDR2 FQNNGV. After removal of 3 bases from V and 2 bases from J, the junction contained 10 bases not matched to a gene. This CDR3 has 16 amino acids. In DNA form, the CDR3 reads TGTGCCAGCAGCTTCGCGCGGGGCGGGGGAACCTACGAGCAGTACTTC. Its protein is CASSFARGGGTYEQYF.

The table lists this clonotype with many counts. The CDR3 DNA reads TGTGCCAGCAGCTTAAAGGGGGAGACCCAGTACTTC. It encodes CASSLKGETQYF. The chain is built from TRBV5-4 and TRBJ2-5, with D perhaps matching TRBD1 (5 bases). The germline CDR1 and CDR2 sequences are SGHNT and YYREEE (reference sequence). V was clipped by 2 bases and J by 5 bases, with 7 bases between them. The CDR3 runs to 12 residues.

As regards this clonotype: One end of the junction does not line up with germline, which may come from a read error. The gene calls are TRBV6-5 and TRBJ1-2; D gene uncertain. Germline CDR1 MNHEY, CDR2 SVGAGI. The CDR3 runs to 14 residues. The CDR3 loop reads CVSSYLDGNYGYTF. CDR3 nucleotides: TGTGTCAGCAGTTACCTGGACGGGAATTATGGCTACACCTTC.

This clonotype was counted once. The CDR3 does not end in the conserved phenylalanine or tryptophan, so this is likely a read error. The V call is TRBV11-1, the J call TRBJ2-3; D is possibly TRBD2 (6 bases). CDR1 is SGHAT, CDR2 FQDESV, per germline (reference sequence). The CDR3 covers 15 residues. CDR3 residues: CTSSLLTGGTDTQYS. DNA of the CDR3: TGTACCAGCAGCCTTCTAACGGGGGGCACAGATACGCAGTATTCT.

This clonotype has only one observation. A read error may account for a junction end that differs from germline. V is TRBV11-2 and J is TRBJ2-7; possible D gene TRBD1, 5 bases. This CDR3 is 16 amino acids long. Per germline, CDR1 SGHAT and CDR2 FQNNGV. The chain's CDR3 is CTSIRPGMGSLYEQYF. The CDR3 nucleotides are TGTACCAGCATAAGACCAGGGATGGGCAGTTTGTACGAGCAGTACTTC.

This clonotype was detected a few times. A much more abundant neighbour one base away suggests this may be a read error. The conserved closing phenylalanine or tryptophan is absent in this CDR3, likely reflecting a read error. The chain is built from TRBV5-4 and TRBJ1-2; 7 bases match TRBD1. The length of the CDR3 is 14 residues. The J segment lost 6 bases and the V segment lost 4 bases, leaving 9 bases of the junction unmatched. The germline V gene has CDR1 SGHNT and CDR2 YYREEE (reference sequence). The CDR3, as DNA: TGTGCCAGCAGCCTTCGACAGGGTGCCAATGGCTACACCTCC. Encoded protein: CASSLRQGANGYTS.

A note on this clonotype: At one of its ends the junction is not consistent with the germline gene, which may arise from a read error. The J gene is TRBJ2-7, the V gene TRBV11-1; D remains ambiguous. The CDR3 has 13 residues. Germline assignment: CDR1 SGHAT and CDR2 FQDESV (reference sequence). Written as DNA, the CDR3 is TGTGCCAGCAGCTTATACCGCAGCTACGGGCAGTACTTC. Its translation: CASSLYRSYGQYF.

As regards this clonotype: Given the absence of the conserved phenylalanine or tryptophan at the CDR3 end, a read error is likely. The chain combines TRBV20-1 with TRBJ2-7; D may be TRBD2 (7 bases). There are 13 residues in the CDR3. The V and J ends lost 6 bases and 6 bases respectively, with 18 bases between them. Germline assignment: CDR1 DFQATT and CDR2 SNEGSKA (reference sequence). The CDR3 loop reads CSASSGRGGEQYI. The CDR3, as DNA: TGCAGTGCCTCTAGCGGAAGGGGGGGCGAGCAGTACATC.

This clonotype occurred once. Since a much larger clone is just one base distant, this may be a read error. The chain couples TRBV20-1 to TRBJ2-1, with 9 bases identical to TRBD2. The CDR3 has 14 residues. Germline-derived CDR1 and CDR2 are DFQATT and SNEGSKA (reference sequence). V lost 1 base and J lost 9; bases outside the gene matches: 7. The DNA of the CDR3 is TGCAGTGCTAGAGCGTCCGGGACTAGCATTGAGCAGTTCTTC. Translation: CSARASGTSIEQFF.

This clonotype occurred a few times. At one end, the junction sequence differs from germline, possibly due to a read error. The chain has TRBV6-5 and TRBJ1-2, with D tentatively TRBD1 (5 bases). The CDR3 has 13 residues. Germline CDR1 MNHEY, CDR2 SVGAGI. The CDR3 protein is CASTAGGHPAYIF. The CDR3 nucleotides read TGTGCCAGCACCGCGGGCGGACATCCGGCGTATATCTTC.

In this sample, this clonotype turned up many times. The V and J genes are TRBV7-9 and TRBJ2-1; maybe TRBD2 (5 bases). The CDR3 covers 13 residues. The V gene's germline CDR1 is SEHNR and CDR2 FQNEAQ (reference sequence). V shed 5 bases and J shed 14 bases, with 19 bases lying between them. The CDR3 region is CASSPTAGGLKFF. The CDR3, as DNA: TGTGCCAGCAGCCCTACGGCAGGCGGGTTGAAGTTCTTC.

J is TRBJ2-7 and V is TRBV20-1; TRBD2 aligns across 9 bases. This CDR3 contains 13 residues. Per germline, CDR1 DFQATT and CDR2 SNEGSKA (reference sequence). This chain's CDR3 is CNAPLAGAYEQYF. CDR3 sequence (DNA): TGCAATGCCCCCTTAGCGGGGGCCTACGAGCAGTACTTC.

This clonotype has ten or more counts. The rearrangement uses TRBV6-5 and TRBJ2-7; D remains ambiguous. This CDR3 has 11 residues. Between the trimmed V and J ends, which lost 6 bases and 3 bases, there was a span of 6 bases. Germline V lookup: CDR1 MNHEY, CDR2 SVGAGI. In DNA form, the CDR3 reads TGTGCCAGCAGGCAAATCTACGAGCAGTACTTC. Its protein product is CASRQIYEQYF.

This chain connects TRBV28 to TRBJ1-2, with D maybe TRBD1 (6 bases). This CDR3 region has 16 residues. V gave up 6 bases and J gave up 4 bases, with 21 bases separating them. Looked up from germline, CDR1 is MDHEN and CDR2 is SYDVKM. This CDR3 is CASRQFAAGVAYGYTF. CDR3 DNA sequence: TGTGCCAGCAGACAATTCGCAGCAGGGGTAGCCTATGGCTACACCTTC.

This clonotype occurred a few times. One base away lies a much larger clone, so this may be a sequencing read error. V gene TRBV6-5 combines with J gene TRBJ1-4; D uncertain. The CDR3 is 12 residues long. Germline-derived CDR1 and CDR2 are MNHEY and SVGAGI. The CDR3 nucleotides read TGTGCCAGCAGTCCCAGTAGGGAAAAACTGCTTTTT. Amino acids: CASSPSREKLLF.

This clonotype was seen a handful of times. At one end the junction does not follow the germline gene, possibly because of a read error. This chain connects TRBV11-2 to TRBJ2-7; perhaps D is TRBD1 or TRBD2 (6 bases each). CDR3 length equals 12 residues. From germline, CDR1 is SGHAT and CDR2 FQNNGV. CDR3 sequence reads: CASSSDGGERYF. CDR3 DNA sequence: TGTGCCAGCAGCTCGGACGGGGGCGAGCGGTACTTC.

On this clonotype itself: A much bigger clone sits one base away, suggesting this may be a read error. The rearrangement joins TRBV4-1 to TRBJ2-4; maybe TRBD2 (6 bases). Trimming took 0 bases from V and 2 from J, leaving 17 bases between them. The germline gives CDR1 MGHRA, CDR2 YSYEKL. The CDR3 runs 18 residues. The CDR3 spells CASSQESSEGGTKNIQYF. The CDR3 coding sequence is TGCGCCAGCAGCCAAGAAAGTTCCGAGGGAGGAACCAAAAACATTCAGTACTTC.

This rearrangement joins TRBV11-2 to TRBJ1-6; D may be TRBD1 (5 bases). The CDR3 spans 16 residues. The V gene's germline CDR1 is SGHAT and CDR2 FQNNGV. V lost 5 bases, J lost 3 bases, and 14 bases lay in between. The CDR3 protein is CASSPDRLFYNSPLHF. The CDR3 DNA is TGTGCCAGCAGCCCTGACAGACTGTTCTATAATTCACCCCTCCACTTT.

This clonotype has just a few counts. A much larger clone sits a single nucleotide away, making a read error possible. The rearrangement links TRBV5-6 to TRBJ1-4, with D hard to call. Germline CDR1 and CDR2: SGHDT and YYEEEE. The CDR3 has 12 residues. CDR3 coding DNA: TGTGACAGCAGACGAGGTAATGAAAAACTGTTTTTT. Amino acids: CDSRRGNEKLFF.

Many counts were recorded for this clonotype. The chain combines TRBV28 with TRBJ2-4, with a possible D match to TRBD2 (6 bases). CDR1 is MDHEN, CDR2 SYDVKM, per germline. The CDR3 runs 16 residues. V lost 5 bases and J 0 bases, leaving 14 bases between the germline ends. This CDR3 is CASSPGRTVAKNIQYF. CDR3 nucleotide sequence: TGTGCCAGCAGTCCGGGGAGGACGGTAGCCAAAAACATTCAGTACTTC.

A word on this clonotype: One end of the junction varies from germline; a read error may be responsible. The chain is built from TRBV4-2 and TRBJ2-7, with 7 positions matching TRBD2. This CDR3 is built from 14 residues. Germline CDR1 and CDR2: LGHNA and YNFKEQ. CDR3 sequence (DNA): TGTACCAGCAGCTTGGGACGGGGGGACTACGAGCAGCACTTC. This codes for CTSSLGRGDYEQHF.

This clonotype has a handful of counts. The rearrangement joins TRBV2 to TRBJ2-3, with TRBD2 as a possible D gene (6 bases). The ends were cut back, 5 bases at V and 0 bases at J, with 21 bases in the middle. CDR3 length equals 18 residues. Germline CDR1 SNHLY, CDR2 FYNNEI. As DNA, the CDR3 is TGTGCCAGCAGTTCAGCGAGTGGGTTTGGGACTAGCACAGATACGCAGTATTTT. Translating gives CASSSASGFGTSTDTQYF.

This chain links TRBV30 with TRBJ1-1, with unresolved D. The CDR3 contains 16 residues. Trimming pared 6 bases from V and 3 bases from J, leaving 23 bases between. Germline loops: CDR1 GTSNPN, CDR2 SVGIG (reference sequence). The CDR3 is CACSLGSPPEYTEAFF. As DNA, the CDR3 is TGTGCCTGTTCCCTCGGGAGTCCCCCTGAATACACTGAAGCTTTCTTT.

This clonotype has only a few counts. The junction shows a germline mismatch at one end, possibly a read error. The chain recombines TRBV7-9 with TRBJ2-3; D not certain. This CDR3 has 14 residues. Germline V gene sequence: CDR1 SEHNR, CDR2 FQNEAQ (reference sequence). The CDR3 nucleotides read TGTGCCAACAGCTTACACTCCCTCACAGATACGCAGTATTTT. Encoded protein: CANSLHSLTDTQYF.

On this clonotype: A much larger clone differs from this one at a single base, so this may be a read error. The J gene is TRBJ2-4, the V gene TRBV28, with no clear D. CDR1 and CDR2 (germline): MDHEN, SYDVKM. The CDR3 runs to 11 residues. The CDR3 is CVSSFGHIQYF. CDR3 sequence (DNA): TGTGTCAGCAGTTTTGGTCACATTCAGTACTTC.

At least ten counts were recorded for this clonotype. J is TRBJ1-6 and V is TRBV15; D is unresolved. The CDR3 consists of 13 residues. Germline V gives CDR1 LNHNV, CDR2 YYDKDF (reference sequence). V was pared by 6 bases and J by 11 bases, with 14 bases between. CDR3 bases: TGTGCCACCAGGACGACATGGTGGACACCCCTCCACTTT. It is translated as CATRTTWWTPLHF.

This chain uses TRBV29-1 with TRBJ2-5, with 10 bases aligning to TRBD1. CDR1 is SQVTM and CDR2 is ANQGSEA in the germline V gene. The CDR3 is 17 amino acids. CDR3 nucleotides: TGCAGTGTTAAAGACCGCTATGGGACAGGGGAGGCGGAGACCCAGTACTTC. It is translated as CSVKDRYGTGEAETQYF.